This T cell receptor (beta chain) was documented in a study of PD-L1 blockade in urothelial cancer. Germline V gene lookup returns CDR1 SGHVS and CDR2 FQNEAQ. This CDR3 comprises 13 residues. V gave up 2 bases and J gave up 8 bases, with 10 bases separating them. The table came from immunoSEQ multiplex PCR; TCRdb's copy has only in-frame clones and leaves some out. The sample includes around 40,000 clones, more than 85% seen only once; the top ten take around 2%. Locally advanced or metastatic urothelial carcinoma was diagnosed in the patients. The V call is TRBV7-8, the J call TRBJ2-1, with no clear D. The clonotype was recovered from a man aged 55 to 70 with urothelial cancer. This material consisted of PBMCs, taken around atezolizumab (anti-PD-L1) treatment. CDR3 sequence: CASSLPRRDEQFF. The DNA for the CDR3 is TGTGCCAGCAGCTTACCCCGGAGAGATGAGCAGTTCTTC.